This passage covers 2 T cell receptor beta chains from one sample sequenced in a study of blood T cells in healthy people across ages. The authors ran a second PCR of 7 to 11 cycles using a sample-barcoded 5' primer and a J-beta primer mix. TCRdb redid the calling of the 5' RACE reads with MiXCR, one entry per CDR3 protein. This table holds about 600,000 distinct CDR3 sequences, around half found once. The sequencing input was blood. The receptor source for this set is an elderly man in good health.

This clonotype was counted at least ten times. The chain links TRBV6-5 to TRBJ2-7, with 14 positions matching TRBD2. The CDR3 extends over 16 amino acids. V was pared by 0 bases and J by 4 bases, with 2 bases of the junction left unmatched. CDR1 is MNHEY, CDR2 SVGAGI, per germline. CDR3: CASSYSGLAGAYEQYF. CDR3 DNA sequence: TGTGCCAGCAGTTACTCGGGACTAGCGGGAGCGTACGAGCAGTACTTC.

V gene TRBV12-3 or TRBV12-4 combines with J gene TRBJ2-5, with 11 bases identical to TRBD1. The V gene end was trimmed by 2 bases and the J gene end by 1 base; junction bases not matched to a gene: 9. The CDR3 extends over 18 amino acids. CDR3 bases: TGTGCCAGCAGTTTATTGTACTCCGGACAGGGGGCCCAAGAGACCCAGTACTTC. The encoded protein is CASSLLYSGQGAQETQYF.